One sample yielded the 7 T cell receptor beta chains listed below, sequenced in a study of beta chain features in type 1 diabetes. Sequencing targeted expressed TCRB transcripts, as all isolated RNA had been reverse transcribed. The table came from immunoSEQ multiplex PCR; TCRdb's copy has only in-frame clones and leaves some out. The data contain over 700,000 clones, roughly 15% of them singletons. The sample taken for sequencing was naive CD4+ T cells from blood. These TCRs come from a woman younger than 35 in good health.

The rearrangement links TRBV5-1 to TRBJ2-1, with a tentative D call TRBD2 (6 bases). The CDR3 is 15 amino acids. CDR1 and CDR2 from the germline V gene are SGHRS and YFSETQ. Trimming cost V 0 bases and J 9 bases, with 16 bases left between them. The chain's CDR3 is CASSLVAELYGEQFF. CDR3 in DNA: TGCGCCAGCAGCTTGGTAGCGGAACTTTACGGTGAGCAGTTCTTC.

The genes are TRBV11-2 and TRBJ2-7; TRBD2 matches at 9 bases. Per the germline V gene, CDR1 is SGHAT and CDR2 is FQNNGV. J was trimmed by 8 bases and V by 1 base; bases with no gene match: 12. The CDR3 has 16 residues. Written as DNA, the CDR3 is TGTGCCAGCAGCTTAGTTAAGGCTAGCGGGGTATTTCAGCAGTACTTC. This codes for CASSLVKASGVFQQYF.

The chain uses TRBV25-1 and TRBJ1-5; a weak D match, TRBD1 (5 bases). CDR3 length: 13 amino acids. V shed 1 base and J shed 5 bases, with 6 bases lying between them. From germline, CDR1 is MGHDK and CDR2 SYGVNS. CDR3 sequence: CASSESGYQPQHF. The CDR3 coding sequence is TGTGCCAGCAGTGAATCAGGGTATCAGCCCCAGCATTTT.

This clone was observed a handful of times. This chain connects TRBV10-3 to TRBJ2-3; D possibly corresponds to TRBD2 (5 bases). This CDR3 has 14 amino acids. The germline CDR1 and CDR2 sequences are ENHRY and SYGVKD. Trimming pared 10 bases from V and 1 base from J, leaving 15 bases between. The CDR3 nucleotides are TGTGCCACCAGGCGTGAGGGCGGCACAGATACGCAGTATTTT. Its translation: CATRREGGTDTQYF.

This chain connects TRBV5-1 to TRBJ2-1; TRBD2 agrees at 9 bases. V shed 5 bases, J shed 0 bases, and the junction held 6 bases outside the gene matches. Germline V gene sequence: CDR1 SGHRS, CDR2 YFSETQ. The CDR3 sequence is 16 residues long. The CDR3 here is CASSFNSGSSYNEQFF. Here the CDR3 DNA reads TGCGCCAGCAGTTTTAATAGCGGGAGCTCCTACAATGAGCAGTTCTTC.

The chain is built from TRBV2 and TRBJ2-3, with 7 bases lining up with TRBD2. J lost 1 base, V lost 8 bases, and 12 bases had no gene match. This CDR3 contains 16 residues. In germline, CDR1 is SNHLY, CDR2 FYNNEI. As DNA, the CDR3 is TGTGCCAGCTCACTCCGGGAGGCCGGGGGCACAGATACGCAGTATTTT. Its protein product is CASSLREAGGTDTQYF. The whole variable domain, filled in from reference TRBV2 and TRBJ2-3, reads EPEVTQTPSHQVTQMGQEVILRCVPISNHLYFYWYRQILGQKVEFLVSFYNNEISEKSEIFDDQFSVERPDGSNFTLKIRSTKLEDSAMYFCASSLREAGGTDTQYFGPGTRLTVL.

This clone was observed a handful of times. The chain couples TRBV4-2 to TRBJ1-3; D not resolved. CDR3 length: 15 residues. V lost 11 bases, J lost 4 bases, and 21 bases lay in between. The germline V gene has CDR1 LGHNA and CDR2 YNFKEQ. CDR3 residues: CAAAPGRAYGNTIYF. In DNA, the CDR3 is TGTGCCGCCGCGCCGGGGAGGGCCTACGGAAACACCATATATTTT.